This T cell receptor beta chain was obtained from a study of shared clonotypes between healthy human individuals. Comments on this clone: Its antigen is currently unknown.

Only in-frame clones appear in the TCRdb table, and some are missing; sequencing was by immunoSEQ multiplex PCR. The sample gives 2,100,000 or so clones, approximately 94% of which show up once; approximately 0.13% is in the top ten. Findings of the study overall: Approximately 5% was the fraction of naive CD4 clonotypes found shared across several donors. An expected dependence of interdonor clonotype sharing on sequencing depth was noted.

The CDR3 is 16 residues long. The V end was cut by 2 bases, the J end by 3 bases, with 16 bases between. Germline-derived CDR1 and CDR2 are MDHEN and SYDVKM. Memory CD4+ cells were the fraction left after CD45RA+ naive selection. The sequenced material came from naive CD4+ T cells sorted from blood. Subset of the sample: CD45RA+ positively selected. This receptor was identified in a man younger than 35 in good health. The rearrangement joins TRBV28 to TRBJ2-5; D possibly matches TRBD1 or TRBD2 (7 bases each). The CDR3 here is CASSLVFSGGEETQYF. The CDR3 bases are TGTGCCAGCAGTTTAGTGTTTTCAGGGGGGGAAGAGACCCAGTACTTC.